This entry lists 6 T cell receptor beta chains sequenced from one sample in a study of response to subunit inactivated influenza vaccine. MiXCR, applied by TCRdb to the RT-PCR reads, yields one record per CDR3 protein. The sample lists roughly 520,000 distinct CDR3 sequences, over 25% seen once, with less than 2.5% in the top ten. The sequences come from CD4+ T cells sorted from PBMCs, collected approximately 5 days after vaccination. The receptor set was obtained from a man aged 50 to 59 who received an inactivated influenza vaccine.

The rearrangement joins TRBV5-1 to TRBJ2-1; 8 bases are a match to TRBD2. The CDR3 totals 15 residues. V lost 2 bases to trimming and J lost 2 bases; unmatched junction nucleotides: 3. CDR1 and CDR2 from the germline V gene are SGHRS and YFSETQ. This CDR3 is CASSFSLAAYNEQFF. In nucleotides, the CDR3 is TGCGCCAGCAGCTTTTCACTAGCGGCCTACAATGAGCAGTTCTTC.

This clonotype has at least ten counts. The chain is built from TRBV4-1 and TRBJ2-7, with TRBD2 identical over 10 bases. V trimming: 1 base; J trimming: 6 bases; junction bases outside the gene matches: 15. Germline V lookup: CDR1 MGHRA, CDR2 YSYEKL. The length of the CDR3 is 18 residues. In DNA form, the CDR3 reads TGCGCCAGCAGCCAAGGGCTCATCATCCCTAGCGGGAGAGGCGAGCAGTACTTC. This codes for CASSQGLIIPSGRGEQYF.

This clonotype was seen repeatedly, ten times or more. The rearrangement joins TRBV12-3 or TRBV12-4 to TRBJ1-2; weak D call: TRBD1 (6 bases). Between the trimmed V and J ends, which lost 5 bases and 6 bases, there was a span of 16 bases. The CDR3 covers 14 residues. For the CDR3, the DNA is TGTGCCAGCAGTCGCCGGGGGGGCGACCATGGCTACACCTTC. Translating gives CASSRRGGDHGYTF.

The rearrangement uses TRBV28 and TRBJ1-1; D ambiguous. From germline, CDR1 is MDHEN and CDR2 SYDVKM. The CDR3 loop spans 12 amino acids. Deletions cut 7 bases from V and 2 bases from J, with 8 bases between. Here the CDR3 reads CASKYSNTEAFF. CDR3 coding DNA: TGTGCCAGCAAGTATAGTAACACTGAAGCTTTCTTT.

V and J are TRBV5-1 and TRBJ2-7, with D perhaps being TRBD1 or TRBD2 (6 bases each). This CDR3 is 15 amino acids long. Trimming left V 0 bases short and J 7 bases short, with 17 bases between. CDR1 is SGHRS and CDR2 is YFSETQ in the germline V gene. The CDR3 spells CASSLAGGPQGEQYF. In DNA, the CDR3 is TGCGCCAGCAGCTTGGCCGGGGGCCCCCAAGGGGAGCAGTACTTC.

This clonotype was detected a few times. The junction and the germline gene differ at one end; a read error may be behind it. The chain is built from TRBV20-1 and TRBJ1-1; possibly TRBD1 for D (5 bases). Germline CDR1 and CDR2: DFQATT and SNEGSKA (reference sequence). CDR3 length: 12 residues. The chain's CDR3 is CSASGGDVGQAF. CDR3 DNA: TGCAGTGCTAGTGGCGGAGATGTGGGGCAGGCTTTT.